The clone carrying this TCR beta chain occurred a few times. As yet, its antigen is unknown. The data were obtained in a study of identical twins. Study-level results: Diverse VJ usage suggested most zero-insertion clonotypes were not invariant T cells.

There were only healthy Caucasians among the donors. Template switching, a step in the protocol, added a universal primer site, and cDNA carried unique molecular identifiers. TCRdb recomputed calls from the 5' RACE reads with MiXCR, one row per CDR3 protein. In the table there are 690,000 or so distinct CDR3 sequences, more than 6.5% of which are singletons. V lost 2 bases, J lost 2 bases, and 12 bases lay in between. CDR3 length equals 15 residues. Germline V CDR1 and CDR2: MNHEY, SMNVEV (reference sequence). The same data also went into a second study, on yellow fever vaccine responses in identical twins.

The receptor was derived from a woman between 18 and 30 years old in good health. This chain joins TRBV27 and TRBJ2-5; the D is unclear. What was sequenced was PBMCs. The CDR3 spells CASSLGVGLQETQYF. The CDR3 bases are TGTGCCAGCAGTTTAGGGGTCGGCCTTCAAGAGACCCAGTACTTC.